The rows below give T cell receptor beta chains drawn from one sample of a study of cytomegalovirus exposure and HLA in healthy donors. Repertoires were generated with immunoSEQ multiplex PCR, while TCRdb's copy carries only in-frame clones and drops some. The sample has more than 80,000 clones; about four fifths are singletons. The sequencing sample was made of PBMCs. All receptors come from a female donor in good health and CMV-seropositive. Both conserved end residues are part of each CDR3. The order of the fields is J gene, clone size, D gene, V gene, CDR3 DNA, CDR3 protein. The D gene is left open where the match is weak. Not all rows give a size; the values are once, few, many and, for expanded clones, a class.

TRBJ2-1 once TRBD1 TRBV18 TGTGCCAGCTCACAGCAGGGGGCACGGAATGAGCAGTTCTTC CASSQQGARNEQFF
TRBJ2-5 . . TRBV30 TGTGCCTGGAGTGTACTAAGGGAGACCCAGTACTTC CAWSVLRETQYF
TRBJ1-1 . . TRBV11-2 TGTGCCAGCAGCTTAGATAGGCCGAGGGTGAACACTGAAGCTTTCTTT CASSLDRPRVNTEAFF
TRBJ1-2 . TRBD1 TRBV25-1 TGTGCCAGCAGTTATACTGGGACAGGGGGCGATGGCTACACCTTC CASSYTGTGGDGYTF
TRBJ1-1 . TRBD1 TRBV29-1 TGCAGCGTTTACAGGGGGGGAGTGAACACTGAAGCTTTCTTT CSVYRGGVNTEAFF
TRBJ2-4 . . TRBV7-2 TGTGCCAGCAAACCAGGGTGGGAAAACATTCAGTACTTC CASKPGWENIQYF
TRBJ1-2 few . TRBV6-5 TGTGCCAGCAGTTTCCCTCGGGGGGGTGGCTACACCTTC CASSFPRGGGYTF
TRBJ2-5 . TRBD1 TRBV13 TGTGCCAGCAGCAGAGGGACAGGGGGGTCCCAGTACTTC CASSRGTGGSQYF
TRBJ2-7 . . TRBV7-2 TGTGCCAGCAGCTGGGCGACAGGAGCCTACGAGCAGTACTTC CASSWATGAYEQYF
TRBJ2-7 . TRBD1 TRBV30 TGTGCCTGGAGTGCCGGACAGGCCTACGAGCAGTACTTC CAWSAGQAYEQYF
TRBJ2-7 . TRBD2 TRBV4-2 TGTGCCAGCAGCCCGGCTGCCGGGACTAGCGAATACGAGCAGTACTTC CASSPAAGTSEYEQYF
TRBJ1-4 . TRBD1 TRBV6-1 TGTGCCAGCAACACCTACAGGGGGGGAGGTGAAAAACTGTTTTTT CASNTYRGGGEKLFF
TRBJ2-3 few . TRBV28 TGTGCCAGCAGTCCCCCGGCCCCCGATCCCGCCGAGCGAACGCAGTATTTT CASSPPAPDPAERTQYF
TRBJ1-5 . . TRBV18 TGTGCCAGCTCACCCCCGGCGGGGAGCAATCAGCCCCAGCATTTT CASSPPAGSNQPQHF
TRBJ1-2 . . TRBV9 TGTGCCAGCAGCGTAGAGTTGCAGGGCTATGGCTACACCTTC CASSVELQGYGYTF
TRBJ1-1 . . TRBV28 TGTGCCAGCAGTTTAGCCGGGAAAACTGAAGCTTTCTTT CASSLAGKTEAFF
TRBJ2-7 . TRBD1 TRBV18 TGTGCCAGCTCGCGGACAGGCCTCTCCTACGAGCAGTACTTC CASSRTGLSYEQYF
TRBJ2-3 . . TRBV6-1 TGTGCCAGCAAGGAGAATCGTGAGTCCACGGGTACGCAGTATTTT CASKENRESTGTQYF
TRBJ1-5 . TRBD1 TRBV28 TGTGCCAGCAGTTTTTGGGGACAGGCCCGATCCGTGGCCCAGCATTTT CASSFWGQARSVAQHF
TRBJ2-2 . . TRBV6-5 TGTGCCAGCAGTTACTCGAGCTTTCCCGGGGAGCTGTTTTTT CASSYSSFPGELFF
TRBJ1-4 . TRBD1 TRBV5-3 TGTGCCAGAAGCACTCGACAGGGGGCCCAGGGGGGTAATGAAAAACTGTTTTTT CARSTRQGAQGGNEKLFF
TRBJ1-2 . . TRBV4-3 TGCGCCAGCAGCCCTTTCAGGGGATCGGGCTACACCTTC CASSPFRGSGYTF
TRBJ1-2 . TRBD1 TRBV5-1 TGCGCCAGCAGCTTGGTAGGGGGCGGACTTAGTGGCTACACCTTC CASSLVGGGLSGYTF
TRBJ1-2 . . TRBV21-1 TGTGCCAGCAGTGAGCGGGGACCCAATGGCTACACCTTC CASSERGPNGYTF
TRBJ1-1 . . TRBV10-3 TGTGCCTCCGGCAGGGGCAACACTGAAGCTTTCTTT CASGRGNTEAFF
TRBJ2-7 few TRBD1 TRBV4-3 TGCGCCAGCAGCCAAGCCAGGGGGCGCGAGCAGTACTTC CASSQARGREQYF
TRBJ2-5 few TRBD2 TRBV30 TGTGCCTGGGGGGGACACCCGGGTAGCGGGGTAGAGGAGACCCAGTACTTC CAWGGHPGSGVEETQYF
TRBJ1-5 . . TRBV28 TGTGCCAGCAGTTTATTCTCATTGGGGGCAGGGCAGCCCCAGCATTTT CASSLFSLGAGQPQHF
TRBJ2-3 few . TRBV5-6 TGTGCCAGCAGCTTCGGGGGAAACACAGATACGCAGTATTTT CASSFGGNTDTQYF
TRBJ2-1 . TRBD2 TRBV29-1 TGCAGCGTTCCCGAGGGCGGGAGGCAGTTCTTC CSVPEGGRQFF